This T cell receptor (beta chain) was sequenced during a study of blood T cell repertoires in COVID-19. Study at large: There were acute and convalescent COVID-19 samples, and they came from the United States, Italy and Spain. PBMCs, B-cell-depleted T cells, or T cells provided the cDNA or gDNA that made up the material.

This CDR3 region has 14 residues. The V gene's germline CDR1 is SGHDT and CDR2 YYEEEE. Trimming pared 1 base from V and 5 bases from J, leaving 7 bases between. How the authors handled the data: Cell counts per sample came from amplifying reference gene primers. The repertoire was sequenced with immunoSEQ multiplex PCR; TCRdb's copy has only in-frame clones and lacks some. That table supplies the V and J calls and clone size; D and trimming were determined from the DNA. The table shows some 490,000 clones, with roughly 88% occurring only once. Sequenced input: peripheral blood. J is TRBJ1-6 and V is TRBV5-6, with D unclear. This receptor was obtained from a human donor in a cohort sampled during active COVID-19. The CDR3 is CASSLLADNSPLHF. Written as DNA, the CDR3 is TGTGCCAGCAGCTTGCTCGCGGATAATTCACCCCTCCACTTT.